This T cell receptor (beta chain) stems from a study of T cell responses to AZD1222 COVID-19 vaccine (dated by TCRdb to about 2021). With respect to the entire study: A total of under 250 trial participants underwent TCR sequencing, of whom 207 had received two doses of AZD1222 and some 26 had received two doses of the MenACWY control vaccine. Trial participants were enrolled into age subgroups of 18-55, 56-69 and 70-plus years, which contained 148, 28 and 57 TCR-sequenced participants, respectively. The investigation overall reported the following: Conclusions about previously exposed vaccinees were limited because only a handful of AZD1222 recipients were SARS-CoV-2 seropositive at baseline. Reportedly, almost half of the unique spike-specific TCRs recognized epitopes lying outside the regions that are mutated in the B.1.351 and B.1.1.7 variants. Participants were mostly white British and included more females than males, and it was suggested by the authors that clonal diversity may have been underestimated. No day 14 peak-response samples were available, so repertoires were characterized only after the peak T cell response. In the small 56-69-year group, the increase in depth fell short of significance, most likely because of low power. CD4 TCRs associated with the vaccine covered the entire spike protein, and the dominant responses were in regions 160-218 and 743-854. After two AZD1222 doses, both the breadth and the depth of spike-specific TCRs were significantly higher than at day 0 and than in MenACWY recipients.

Cut back by 5 bases and 6 bases, the V and J ends lie 8 bases apart. The CDR3 holds 12 amino acids from the cysteine to the phenylalanine. Kept here is only the CDR3 DNA, which spans 36 bases and is read in frame from base 1. CDR1 MGHDK and CDR2 SYGVNS were looked up in the germline V gene. What the time point label conveys for this sample: about 28 days (+/-7) after the second vaccine dose. AZD1222 recipients with second doses at about 4 weeks or about 12 weeks were pooled, because spike-specific TCR depth and breadth did not differ between schedules. Vaccinee samples were obtained from the UK trials COV001 and COV002, which included a single-blind randomized controlled phase 2/3 trial of AZD1222 (ChAdOx1 nCoV-19) in healthy adults. Trial participant PBMC samples were collected at day 0 and day 28 after the second dose for TCRbeta chain sequencing. A note on this clone: Its antigen has not been determined. No much larger clonotype is one base removed from it; base qualities were not supplied.

The CDR3 regions of human TCRbeta chains were subjected to immunosequencing. The source study handled its data this way. TCRs in the repertoires were matched against a reference library of SARS-CoV-2-specific TCRs that had been generated with the MIRA antigen-specificity platform. Breadth meant the fraction of unique TCRs that were SARS-CoV-2-associated, whereas depth meant the fraction of total T cells that were SARS-CoV-2-associated. Using the MIRA data, each spike-specific TCR was assigned both to the spike region to which the TCR was reactive and to a CD4 or CD8 class. Log10-transformed breadth and depth values were compared by one-way ANOVA with Sidak's multiple comparisons tests. TCRdb's version of the immuneACCESS table is confined to in-frame rearrangements and falls short of the full clone set. An unresolved V gene accounts for under half of the shortfall where checked; the remainder is of unknown origin. The V and J calls and the clone size are those of that table, but D and trimming were determined from the DNA. Present in this sample are 90,000 to 120,000 clones, 80% to 95% of which were seen just once. The ten most abundant clones make up 6.2% of the sample.

This sequence uses TRBV25-1 and TRBJ2-1, with no reliable assignment of the D segment. The receptor comes from an adult who received the AZD1222 COVID-19 vaccine. Sample: peripheral blood, taken 28 days after the second AZD1222 dose. The nucleotide sequence is given as TGTGCCAGCAGTCTCGGTCCCAATGAGCAGTTCTTC. It specifies CASSLGPNEQFF.